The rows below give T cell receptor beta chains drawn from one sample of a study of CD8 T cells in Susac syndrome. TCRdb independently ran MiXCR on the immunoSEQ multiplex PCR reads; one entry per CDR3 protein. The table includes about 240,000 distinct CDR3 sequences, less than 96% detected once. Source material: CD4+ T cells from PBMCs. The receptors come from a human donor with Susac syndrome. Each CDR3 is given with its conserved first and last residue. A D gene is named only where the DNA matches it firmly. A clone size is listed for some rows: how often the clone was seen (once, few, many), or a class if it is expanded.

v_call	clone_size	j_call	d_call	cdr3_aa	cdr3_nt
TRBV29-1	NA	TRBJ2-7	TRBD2	CSATIRDYSAEQYF	TGCAGCGCCACTATTCGGGACTATTCAGCCGAGCAGTACTTC
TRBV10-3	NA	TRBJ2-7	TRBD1	CAISGGGQYYEQYF	TGTGCCATCAGTGGAGGGGGACAGTACTACGAGCAGTACTTC
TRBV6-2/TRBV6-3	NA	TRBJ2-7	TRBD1	CAGSRDRYLGEQYF	TGTGCCGGGTCACGGGACAGGTACCTGGGGGAGCAGTACTTC
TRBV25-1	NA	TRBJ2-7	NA	CASSQPWVSGLYEQYF	TGTGCCAGCAGTCAACCCTGGGTTAGCGGCCTCTACGAGCAGTACTTC
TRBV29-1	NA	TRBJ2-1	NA	CSVATRLTHEQFF	TGCAGCGTAGCAACCCGACTTACCCATGAGCAGTTCTTC
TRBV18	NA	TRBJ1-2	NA	CASSPGTRIVNYGYTF	TGTGCCAGCTCACCAGGGACACGCATTGTGAACTATGGCTACACCTTC
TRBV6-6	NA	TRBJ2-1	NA	CASRSTGLEQFF	TGTGCCAGCAGATCAACAGGGCTTGAGCAGTTCTTC
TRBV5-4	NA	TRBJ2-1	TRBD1	CASSLGGRNYNEQFF	TGTGCCAGCAGCTTAGGGGGCAGGAACTACAATGAGCAGTTCTTC
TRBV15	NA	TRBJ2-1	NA	CATSMGLEYNEQFF	TGTGCCACCAGCATGGGACTGGAGTACAATGAGCAGTTCTTC
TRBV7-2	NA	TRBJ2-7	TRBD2	CASNAPEGLAKQYF	TGTGCCAGCAACGCACCCGAGGGACTAGCAAAGCAGTACTTC
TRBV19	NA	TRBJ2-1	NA	CASSPRQSLGGNEQFF	TGTGCCAGTAGTCCACGACAGTCCTTAGGAGGGAATGAGCAGTTCTTC
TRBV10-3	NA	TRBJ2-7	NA	CAISPDLGPAYEQYF	TGCGCCATCAGTCCCGACTTAGGACCTGCCTACGAGCAGTACTTC
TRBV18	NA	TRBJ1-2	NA	CASSPLSASADYGYTF	TGTGCCAGCTCACCACTGTCCGCTTCGGCGGACTATGGCTACACCTTC
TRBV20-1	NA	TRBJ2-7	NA	CSATGTPREQYF	TGCAGTGCTACCGGGACCCCCCGCGAGCAGTACTTC
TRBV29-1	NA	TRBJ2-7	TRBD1	CSVDSGTGTYEQYF	TGCAGCGTCGATTCCGGGACAGGCACCTACGAGCAGTACTTC
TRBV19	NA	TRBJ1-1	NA	CASSVGQPNTEAFF	TGTGCCAGTAGTGTTGGGCAGCCGAACACTGAAGCTTTCTTT
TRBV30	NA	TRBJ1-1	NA	CAWSGPGQKNTEAFF	TGTGCCTGGAGTGGACCAGGACAGAAGAACACTGAAGCTTTCTTT
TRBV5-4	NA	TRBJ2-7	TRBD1	CASSFLPGQESEQYF	TGTGCCAGCAGCTTTCTTCCGGGACAGGAGAGCGAGCAGTACTTC
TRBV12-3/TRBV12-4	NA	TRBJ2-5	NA	CASSFSGPETQYF	TGTGCCAGCAGTTTTTCAGGTCCGGAGACCCAGTACTTC
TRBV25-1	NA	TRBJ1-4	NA	CASSQNGEKLFF	TGTGCCAGCAGTCAGAACGGGGAAAAACTGTTTTTT
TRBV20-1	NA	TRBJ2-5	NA	CSARDWTAQETQYF	TGCAGTGCTAGAGATTGGACAGCTCAAGAGACCCAGTACTTC
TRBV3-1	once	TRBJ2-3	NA	CASSTPTSTDTQYF	TGTGCCAGCAGCACCCCGACTAGCACAGATACGCAGTATTTT
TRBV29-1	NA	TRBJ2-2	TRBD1	CSAQGASGTGELFF	TGCAGCGCACAGGGGGCCTCAGGCACCGGGGAGCTGTTTTTT
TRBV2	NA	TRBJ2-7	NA	CASSRSSLSYEQYF	TGTGCCAGCAGTAGATCAAGCCTATCCTACGAGCAGTACTTC
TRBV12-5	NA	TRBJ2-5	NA	CASGLGGAGETQYF	TGTGCTAGTGGTCTGGGGGGGGCAGGGGAGACCCAGTACTTC
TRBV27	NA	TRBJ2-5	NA	CASSLMGTQYF	TGTGCCAGCAGTTTAATGGGGACCCAGTACTTC
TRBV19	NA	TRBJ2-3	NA	CAIGTNTDTQYF	TGTGCCATCGGGACCAACACAGATACGCAGTATTTT
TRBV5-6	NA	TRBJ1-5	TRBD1	CASSLTQGVGGNQPQHF	TGTGCCAGCAGCCTAACACAGGGGGTCGGTGGGAATCAGCCCCAGCATTTT
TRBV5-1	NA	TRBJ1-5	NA	CASSLDGMRGNQPQHF	TGCGCCAGCAGCTTGGATGGCATGAGGGGTAATCAGCCCCAGCATTTT
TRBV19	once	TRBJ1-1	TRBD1	CASSMGQGGGEAFF	TGTGCCAGTAGCATGGGGCAGGGGGGAGGTGAAGCTTTCTTT
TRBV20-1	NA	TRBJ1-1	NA	CSARDRQSEAFF	TGCAGTGCCAGAGACAGGCAGTCGGAAGCTTTCTTT
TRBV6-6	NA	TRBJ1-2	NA	CASSYSGGGYYTF	TGTGCCAGCAGTTACTCAGGAGGGGGGTACTACACCTTC
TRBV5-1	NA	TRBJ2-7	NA	CASSLDASSTYEQYF	TGCGCCAGCAGCTTGGATGCCAGCTCTACCTACGAGCAGTACTTC
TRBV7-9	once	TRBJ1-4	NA	CASSRQSYDEKLFF	TGTGCCAGCAGCCGTCAGAGTTATGATGAAAAACTGTTTTTT
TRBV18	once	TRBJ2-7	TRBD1	CASSPGTGELTSSYEQYF	TGTGCCAGCTCACCTGGGACAGGGGAATTAACAAGCTCCTACGAGCAGTACTTC
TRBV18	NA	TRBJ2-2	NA	CASSPPGSSGHRELFF	TGTGCCAGCTCACCACCCGGGTCGTCAGGGCACAGGGAGCTGTTTTTT
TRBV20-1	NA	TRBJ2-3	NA	CSAKTRLDTQYF	TGCAGTGCTAAGACTAGACTAGATACGCAGTATTTT
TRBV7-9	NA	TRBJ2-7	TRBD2	CASSLAGTSNEQYF	TGTGCCAGCAGCTTGGCCGGGACTAGCAACGAGCAGTACTTC
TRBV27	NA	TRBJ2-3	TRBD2	CASSLEGPLAGSDTQYF	TGTGCCAGCAGTTTGGAGGGGCCACTAGCGGGATCAGATACGCAGTATTTT
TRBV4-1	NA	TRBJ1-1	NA	CASSQEEGEAFF	TGCGCCAGCAGCCAAGAGGAAGGCGAAGCTTTCTTT
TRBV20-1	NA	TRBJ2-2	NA	CSARVRGNSGELFF	TGCAGTGCTAGAGTAAGAGGGAATTCCGGGGAGCTGTTTTTT
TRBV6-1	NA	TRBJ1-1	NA	CASSERPKEAFF	TGTGCCAGCAGTGAGAGACCGAAGGAAGCTTTCTTT
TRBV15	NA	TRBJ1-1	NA	CATSRGQANTEAFF	TGTGCCACCAGCAGAGGACAGGCGAACACTGAAGCTTTCTTT
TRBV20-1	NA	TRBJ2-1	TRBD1	CSGRRQGSYNEQFF	TGCAGTGGACGTCGACAGGGCTCCTACAATGAGCAGTTCTTC
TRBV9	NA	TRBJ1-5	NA	CASSVAGGNNQPQHF	TGTGCCAGCAGCGTAGCTGGTGGGAACAATCAGCCCCAGCATTTT
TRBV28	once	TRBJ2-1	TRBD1	CACAGTGEGWARIEFF	TGTGCCTGCGCCGGGACAGGGGAAGGCTGGGCCAGGATAGAGTTCTTC
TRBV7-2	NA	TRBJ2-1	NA	CASRLDGGPYNEQFF	TGTGCCAGCAGACTCGATGGGGGTCCCTACAATGAGCAGTTCTTC
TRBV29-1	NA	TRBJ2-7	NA	CSVGRAGASYEQYF	TGCAGCGTTGGGAGGGCAGGGGCCTCCTACGAGCAGTACTTC
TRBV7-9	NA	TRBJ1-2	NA	CASSLSLIGNGYTF	TGTGCCAGCAGTCTAAGTCTCATAGGAAATGGCTACACCTTC
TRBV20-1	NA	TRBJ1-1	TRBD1	CSASRTGILNTEAFF	TGCAGTGCTAGTAGGACAGGGATCTTGAACACTGAAGCTTTCTTT
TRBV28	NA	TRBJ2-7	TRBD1	CASSPGQGRYEQYF	TGTGCCAGCAGCCCCGGACAGGGTAGGTACGAGCAGTACTTC
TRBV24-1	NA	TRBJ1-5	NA	CATSDLGEGIRNQPQHF	TGTGCCACCAGTGATTTGGGAGAGGGGATTCGCAATCAGCCCCAGCATTTT
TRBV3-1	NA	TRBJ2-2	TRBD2	CASALAGVAGELFF	TGTGCCAGCGCCTTAGCGGGAGTGGCCGGGGAGCTGTTTTTT
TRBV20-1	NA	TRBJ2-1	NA	CSANLHHSYNEQFF	TGCAGTGCCAATCTCCATCACTCCTACAATGAGCAGTTCTTC
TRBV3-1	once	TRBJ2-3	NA	CASNKGRGARESQYF	TGTGCCAGCAACAAAGGGCGGGGTGCCAGGGAGTCGCAGTATTTT